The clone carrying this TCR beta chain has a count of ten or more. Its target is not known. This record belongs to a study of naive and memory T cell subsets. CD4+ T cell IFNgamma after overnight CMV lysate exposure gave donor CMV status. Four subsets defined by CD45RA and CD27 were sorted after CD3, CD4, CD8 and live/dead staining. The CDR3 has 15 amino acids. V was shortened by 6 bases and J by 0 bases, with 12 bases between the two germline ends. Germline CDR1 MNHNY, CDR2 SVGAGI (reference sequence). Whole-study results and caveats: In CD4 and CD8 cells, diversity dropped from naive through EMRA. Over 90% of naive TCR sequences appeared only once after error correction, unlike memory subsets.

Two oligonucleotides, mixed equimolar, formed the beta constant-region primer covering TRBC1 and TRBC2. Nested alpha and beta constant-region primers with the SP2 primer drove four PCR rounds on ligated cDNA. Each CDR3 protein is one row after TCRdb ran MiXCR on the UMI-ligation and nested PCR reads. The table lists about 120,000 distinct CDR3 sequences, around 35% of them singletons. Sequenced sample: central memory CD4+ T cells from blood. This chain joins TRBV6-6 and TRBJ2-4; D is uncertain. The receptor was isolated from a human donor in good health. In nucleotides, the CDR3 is TGTGCCAGCAGCGCAGGTGCCCTAGCCAAAAACATTCAGTACTTC. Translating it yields CASSAGALAKNIQYF.